These 28 T cell receptor beta chains share one sample of origin, sequenced in a study of cytomegalovirus exposure and HLA in healthy donors. PCR amplification relied on 60 Vbeta primers (plus 13 Jbeta primers). Repertoires were generated with immunoSEQ multiplex PCR, while TCRdb's copy carries only in-frame clones and drops some. The data show 100,000 to 150,000 clones, around three quarters seen once. The sample was PBMCs. All receptors derive from a woman aged 45-59 years in good health and CMV-seronegative.

This clone was counted a few times. The rearrangement links TRBV5-1 to TRBJ2-5, with no clear D. The CDR3 covers 14 residues. Germline V gene sequence: CDR1 SGHRS, CDR2 YFSETQ. V was trimmed by 1 base and J by 1 base, leaving 8 bases between them. CDR3 region: CASSLFSGQETQYF. The CDR3 DNA reads as TGCGCCAGCAGCTTGTTCTCGGGCCAAGAGACCCAGTACTTC.

This rearrangement joins TRBV27 to TRBJ2-1; D gene ambiguous. The CDR3 extends over 13 amino acids. Looked up from germline, CDR1 is MNHEY and CDR2 is SMNVEV (reference sequence). Trimming removed 6 bases from V and 3 bases from J, with 9 bases in between. The CDR3 protein is CASRPVNYNEQFF. The CDR3 nucleotides are TGTGCCAGCAGGCCGGTAAACTACAATGAGCAGTTCTTC.

V and J are TRBV9 and TRBJ2-7; TRBD2 might be the D (5 bases). Trimming cost V 0 bases and J 5 bases, with 15 bases left between them. This CDR3 region has 15 residues. The germline CDR1 and CDR2 sequences are SGDLS and YYNGEE. CDR3 bases: TGTGCCAGCAGCGTAGGTGATGCGGGTATCAACGAGCAGTACTTC. Translating gives CASSVGDAGINEQYF.

The CDR3 sequence: CASSLSRDSYGYTF. CDR3 bases: TGTGCCAGCAGTTTGTCCCGGGACAGCTATGGCTACACCTTC. This chain joins TRBV28 and TRBJ1-2, with 7 bases lining up with TRBD1. This CDR3 has 14 residues. Germline trimming cut 3 bases from V and 4 bases from J; bases unmatched to any gene: 5. Germline CDR1 reads MDHEN; CDR2 reads SYDVKM.

Remarks on this clone: This sample includes further DNA sequences coding for the same CDR3. The chain joins TRBV6-5 to TRBJ1-1, with D tentatively TRBD1 (6 bases). V gave up 4 bases and J gave up 3 bases, with 12 bases separating them. The CDR3 contains 14 residues. Germline V gene sequence: CDR1 MNHEY, CDR2 SVGAGI. CDR3 nucleotide sequence: TGTGCCAGCAGTTCGACAGGTCGGGACACTGAAGCTTTCTTT. Its translation: CASSSTGRDTEAFF.

A few counts support this clone. The chain combines TRBV2 with TRBJ1-2, with TRBD1 identical over 8 bases. The CDR3 consists of 13 residues. Germline V lookup: CDR1 SNHLY, CDR2 FYNNEI. With V trimmed by 4 bases and J by 5 bases, 3 bases remained unmatched. CDR3 sequence reads: CASSVDRGYGYTF. The CDR3 coding sequence is TGTGCCAGCAGTGTCGACAGGGGATATGGCTACACCTTC. The variable domain in full, completed from reference TRBV2 and TRBJ1-2, reads EPEVTQTPSHQVTQMGQEVILRCVPISNHLYFYWYRQILGQKVEFLVSFYNNEISEKSEIFDDQFSVERPDGSNFTLKIRSTKLEDSAMYFCASSVDRGYGYTFGSGTRLTVV.

This chain joins TRBV7-2 and TRBJ2-3; the match to TRBD1 covers 7 bases. The germline V gene encodes CDR1 SGHTA and CDR2 FQGNSA. The CDR3 length is 13 residues. V was pared by 5 bases and J by 6 bases, with 5 bases of the junction left unmatched. The CDR3, as DNA: TGTGCCAGCAGCCCGGACAGGCGTGATACGCAGTATTTT. Its protein product is CASSPDRRDTQYF.

V is TRBV9 and J is TRBJ2-7; 9 nucleotides match TRBD1. This CDR3 has 15 amino acids. After removal of 0 bases from V and 5 bases from J, the junction contained 6 bases not matched to a gene. Germline values: CDR1 SGDLS, CDR2 YYNGEE. CDR3 loop: CASSVEGQGPDEQYF. The CDR3 region has the DNA TGTGCCAGCAGCGTAGAGGGACAGGGACCGGACGAGCAGTACTTC.

The chain has TRBV11-1 and TRBJ2-2; 9 nucleotides match TRBD1. There are 15 residues in the CDR3. Trimming at V came to 5 bases and at J to 3 bases, leaving 4 bases not matched to a gene. Looked up from germline, CDR1 is SGHAT and CDR2 is FQDESV (reference sequence). The DNA of the CDR3 is TGTGCCAGCAGCCCGAGGACAGGGGACACCGGGGAGCTGTTTTTT. It is translated as CASSPRTGDTGELFF.

The V and J genes are TRBV4-3 and TRBJ1-2, with D perhaps TRBD1 (5 bases). Trimming took off 3 bases at V and 4 bases at J, with 15 bases between the two ends. The germline CDR1 and CDR2 sequences are LGHNA and YSLEER. The CDR3 contains 15 residues. The CDR3: CASSQAVATGYGYTF. The CDR3 DNA reads as TGCGCCAGCAGCCAGGCCGTGGCTACAGGCTATGGCTACACCTTC.

V usage is TRBV15 and J usage is TRBJ2-1; TRBD1 is a possible D gene (5 bases). Germline V lookup: CDR1 LNHNV, CDR2 YYDKDF (reference sequence). The V gene lost 0 bases and the J gene lost 0 bases, with 6 bases spanning the gap. This CDR3 contains 15 residues. The CDR3 here is CATSRDRASYNEQFF. In nucleotides, the CDR3 is TGTGCCACCAGCAGAGACAGGGCCTCCTACAATGAGCAGTTCTTC.

The chain couples TRBV2 to TRBJ1-4; 9 bases agree with TRBD1. CDR1 is SNHLY, CDR2 FYNNEI, per germline. The J segment lost 4 bases and the V segment lost 2 bases, leaving 11 bases of the junction unmatched. The CDR3 sequence is 18 residues long. The CDR3 reads CASSEKGFSTGGNEKLFF. The CDR3 DNA reads as TGTGCCAGCAGTGAAAAGGGTTTTTCGACAGGGGGTAATGAAAAACTGTTTTTT.

This clone was detected only once. The chain couples TRBV28 to TRBJ2-3; weak D call: TRBD2 (5 bases). The length of the CDR3 is 14 residues. The germline V gene has CDR1 MDHEN and CDR2 SYDVKM. V lost 2 bases and J lost 1, with 7 bases in between. The CDR3 DNA is TGTGCCAGCAGTTTACTTAGCGGCACAGATACGCAGTATTTT. Translation gives CASSLLSGTDTQYF.

The chain carries TRBV6-5 and TRBJ1-3, with D hard to call. The V gene's germline CDR1 is MNHEY and CDR2 SVGAGI. V shed 6 bases and J shed 0 bases, with 9 bases lying between them. The CDR3 totals 14 residues. CDR3 DNA: TGTGCCAGCAGCCAGGCTCACTCTGGAAACACCATATATTTT. As protein: CASSQAHSGNTIYF.

This chain joins TRBV18 and TRBJ2-5; TRBD1 agrees at 8 bases. Germline CDR1 and CDR2: KGHSH and LQKENI. The CDR3 runs to 14 residues. J gave up 3 bases and V 3 bases, and 3 bases lay outside the gene matches. CDR3 residues: CASSPPTGEETQYF. The CDR3 nucleotides are TGTGCCAGCTCACCGCCGACAGGGGAAGAGACCCAGTACTTC.

V gene TRBV7-8 combines with J gene TRBJ2-5; the D gene is possibly TRBD1 (6 bases). Trimming removed 4 bases at V and 1 base at J, with 22 bases between. The length of the CDR3 is 18 residues. Per the germline V gene, CDR1 is SGHVS and CDR2 is FQNEAQ. CDR3: CASSSFLGAGRSQETQYF. DNA for the CDR3: TGTGCCAGCAGCTCTTTCCTGGGGGCAGGGCGGTCCCAAGAGACCCAGTACTTC. The whole variable domain, filled in from reference TRBV7-8 and TRBJ2-5, reads GAGVSQSPRYKVAKRGQDVALRCDPISGHVSLFWYQQALGQGPEFLTYFQNEAQLDKSGLPSDRFFAERPEGSVSTLKIQRTQQEDSAVYLCASSSFLGAGRSQETQYFGPGTRLLVL.

This chain connects TRBV28 to TRBJ2-2; TRBD1 might be the D (6 bases). CDR3 size: 16 residues. Trimming removed 8 bases at V and 6 bases at J, with 22 bases between. CDR1 and CDR2 from the germline V gene are MDHEN and SYDVKM. This CDR3 is CASYGSTGWYAGELFF. The CDR3, as DNA: TGTGCCAGCTACGGCTCGACAGGATGGTATGCCGGGGAGCTGTTTTTT.

Notes on this clone: Other DNA sequences in this specimen translate into the identical CDR3. This chain joins TRBV30 and TRBJ1-5, with 8 bases aligning to TRBD1. This CDR3 is 13 amino acids long. From germline, CDR1 is GTSNPN and CDR2 SVGIG (reference sequence). Trimming removed 2 bases from V and 5 bases from J; junction bases left unmatched: 2. The CDR3: CAWSTTGDQPQHF. In nucleotides, the CDR3 is TGTGCCTGGAGTACGACAGGGGATCAGCCCCAGCATTTT.

The chain carries TRBV28 and TRBJ1-5; D call uncertain. The V end was cut by 6 bases, the J end by 1 base, with 13 bases between. In germline, CDR1 is MDHEN, CDR2 SYDVKM. The CDR3 runs to 15 residues. CDR3 coding DNA: TGTGCCAGCAGACTAGGGCGCGAAAGCAATCAGCCCCAGCATTTT. Protein: CASRLGRESNQPQHF.

The count of this clone is one. CDR3 sequence: CASSFFSGAFTDTQYF. CDR3 coding DNA: TGTGCCAGCAGCTTTTTTAGCGGGGCCTTCACAGATACGCAGTATTTT. The chain recombines TRBV5-5 with TRBJ2-3, with 8 bases lining up with TRBD2. V lost 2 bases to trimming and J lost 2 bases; unmatched junction nucleotides: 7. This CDR3 is 16 amino acids long. Germline loops: CDR1 SGHKS, CDR2 YYEKEE (reference sequence).

This clone was observed a handful of times. The rearrangement uses TRBV11-2 and TRBJ2-1, with 9 bases aligning to TRBD1. Trimming at V came to 4 bases and at J to 3 bases, leaving 13 bases not matched to a gene. The CDR3 runs to 18 residues. Germline CDR1 reads SGHAT; CDR2 reads FQNNGV. CDR3 sequence reads: CASSSLFRGQGFYNEQFF. The CDR3 DNA sequence: TGTGCCAGCAGCTCTCTCTTTAGGGGACAGGGATTCTACAATGAGCAGTTCTTC.

The chain joins TRBV5-1 to TRBJ2-1; 12 bases align to TRBD2. Germline V CDR1 and CDR2: SGHRS, YFSETQ. J gave up 9 bases and V 3 bases, and 10 bases lay outside the gene matches. The CDR3 has 16 amino acids. CDR3 DNA sequence: TGCGCCAGCAGCTCCATGACTAGCGGGAGTGTCGGTGAGCAGTTCTTC. Its translation is CASSSMTSGSVGEQFF.

This sequence joins TRBV4-3 and TRBJ2-7, with D perhaps matching TRBD2 (6 bases). The CDR3 contains 16 residues. Trimming took 1 base from V and 2 from J, leaving 15 bases between them. The V gene's germline CDR1 is LGHNA and CDR2 YSLEER. This CDR3 reads CASSQGGTGAPYEQYF. DNA of the CDR3: TGCGCCAGCAGCCAAGGAGGGACGGGAGCGCCCTACGAGCAGTACTTC.

The chain uses TRBV14 and TRBJ2-7; 11 positions match TRBD1. Looked up from germline, CDR1 is SGHDN and CDR2 is FVKESK. J gave up 3 bases and V 2 bases, and 3 bases lay outside the gene matches. This CDR3 has 15 residues. As DNA, the CDR3 is TGTGCCAGCAGCCAACCCGGGACAGGGGGCTACGAGCAGTACTTC. Amino acids: CASSQPGTGGYEQYF. The entire variable domain, with the rest obtained from reference TRBV14 and TRBJ2-7, is as follows: EAGVTQFPSHSVIEKGQTVTLRCDPISGHDNLYWYRRVMGKEIKFLLHFVKESKQDESGMPNNRFLAERTGGTYSTLKVQPAELEDSGVYFCASSQPGTGGYEQYFGPGTRLTVT.

CDR3: CAWSSGLAGVGKNEQFF. The CDR3, as DNA: TGTGCCTGGAGCTCGGGACTAGCGGGAGTGGGGAAGAATGAGCAGTTCTTC. The chain employs TRBV30 and TRBJ2-1; TRBD2 agrees at 14 bases. The CDR3 length is 17 residues. In germline, CDR1 is GTSNPN, CDR2 SVGIG (reference sequence). The junction had 11 bases not matched to a gene; V was cut back by 3 bases and J by 7 bases.

This rearrangement joins TRBV11-1 to TRBJ1-5; perhaps TRBD1 as D (5 bases). Trimming took 5 bases from V and 3 from J, leaving 17 bases between them. The CDR3 sequence is 16 residues long. From germline, CDR1 is SGHAT and CDR2 FQDESV (reference sequence). As DNA, the CDR3 is TGTGCCAGCAGCGCGGGAAAGGACAACCACAATCAGCCCCAGCATTTT. It yields the protein CASSAGKDNHNQPQHF.

The chain joins TRBV6-6 to TRBJ2-7; D perhaps matches TRBD1 (5 bases). This CDR3 region has 15 residues. Germline lookup yields CDR1 MNHNY and CDR2 SVGAGI (reference sequence). V dropped 4 bases and J dropped 2 bases, with 15 bases sitting between them. CDR3 nucleotide sequence: TGTGCCAGCAGTTCCCCGACAGTTACAACCTACGAGCAGTACTTC. It translates to CASSSPTVTTYEQYF.

The gene calls are TRBV10-3 and TRBJ2-7; 11 positions match TRBD2. With V trimmed by 0 bases and J by 4 bases, 5 bases remained unmatched. The CDR3 totals 16 residues. Germline assignment: CDR1 ENHRY and CDR2 SYGVKD. CDR3 nucleotide sequence: TGTGCCATCAGTGAGTCACTAGCGGGAGTTCTGTACGAGCAGTACTTC. It specifies CAISESLAGVLYEQYF.